Shown below are 9 T cell receptor beta chains from a single sample sequenced in a study of OX40 agonist ivuxolimab in advanced cancers. The protocol was immunoSEQ multiplex PCR, while the TCRdb copy is restricted to in-frame clones and leaves out a portion. This sample has about 80,000 clones, with 92% found just once. The source was CD4+ or CD8+ T cells sorted from blood, collected in a trial of the OX40 agonist ivuxolimab. The receptors derive from an adult with an advanced solid tumor such as melanoma, head and neck, liver or kidney cancer.

The V call is TRBV11-2, the J call TRBJ1-3; D perhaps matches TRBD1 (5 bases). This CDR3 has 15 amino acids. V dropped 1 base and J dropped 3 bases, with 10 bases sitting between them. Per germline, CDR1 SGHAT and CDR2 FQNNGV. CDR3 residues: CASSLVRTYGNTIYF. The CDR3 nucleotides read TGTGCCAGCAGCTTAGTGAGGACATATGGAAACACCATATATTTT.

This chain links TRBV9 with TRBJ2-1, with TRBD2 matching 12 bases. From germline, CDR1 is SGDLS and CDR2 YYNGEE. The CDR3 spans 15 residues. The V gene end was trimmed by 4 bases and the J gene end by 7 bases; junction bases not matched to a gene: 6. The CDR3: CASSPSSGGGNEQFF. The CDR3 DNA sequence: TGTGCCAGCAGCCCCTCTAGCGGGGGGGGAAATGAGCAGTTCTTC.

The chain combines TRBV6-6 with TRBJ2-5; D possibly matches TRBD1 or TRBD2 (5 bases each). Trimming took off 7 bases at V and 5 bases at J, with 8 bases between the two ends. This CDR3 comprises 11 residues. Per germline, CDR1 MNHNY and CDR2 SVGAGI (reference sequence). The CDR3: CASTWGETQYF. The DNA for the CDR3 is TGTGCCAGCACCTGGGGGGAGACCCAGTACTTC.

V gene TRBV2 combines with J gene TRBJ1-2; the D gene is possibly TRBD1 (6 bases). The CDR3 length is 15 residues. V was cut by 8 bases and J by 7 bases, with 23 bases left in between. CDR1 and CDR2 (germline): SNHLY, FYNNEI. This CDR3 reads CASQGGGRVSFGYTF. In DNA, the CDR3 is TGTGCCAGCCAGGGTGGGGGGCGCGTCTCGTTTGGCTACACCTTC.

The J gene is TRBJ2-7, the V gene TRBV19; 10 bases line up with TRBD1. V dropped 1 base and J dropped 1; count of bases not matched to a gene: 1. The germline gives CDR1 LNHDA, CDR2 SQIVND (reference sequence). This CDR3 contains 15 residues. CDR3 sequence reads: CASSIGDRGSYEQYF. CDR3 sequence (DNA): TGTGCCAGTAGTATAGGGGACAGGGGATCCTACGAGCAGTACTTC.

CDR3 protein: CASSFGTGYGYTF. The CDR3 DNA sequence: TGTGCCAGCAGCTTTGGGACCGGCTATGGCTACACCTTC. The V call is TRBV7-2, the J call TRBJ1-2; D may be TRBD1 (5 bases). V lost 3 bases and J lost 4, with 9 bases in between. Germline values: CDR1 SGHTA, CDR2 FQGNSA. This CDR3 region has 13 residues.

The chain employs TRBV27 and TRBJ1-1; D is possibly TRBD1 (5 bases). CDR1 and CDR2 from the germline V gene are MNHEY and SMNVEV (reference sequence). The CDR3 runs to 14 residues. The ends were cut back, 1 base at V and 5 bases at J, with 11 bases in the middle. CDR3 region: CASSLFGTGTEAFF. The CDR3 DNA sequence: TGTGCCAGCAGTTTATTCGGGACTGGAACTGAAGCTTTCTTT.

V usage is TRBV27 and J usage is TRBJ2-7; no clear D gene. The length of the CDR3 is 13 residues. Trimming pared 5 bases from V and 5 bases from J, leaving 13 bases between. Per germline, CDR1 MNHEY and CDR2 SMNVEV (reference sequence). As DNA, the CDR3 is TGTGCCAGCAGTGTCCTCCCCGTCCACGAGCAGTACTTC. The encoded protein is CASSVLPVHEQYF.

V usage is TRBV15 and J usage is TRBJ2-5; D is unresolved. CDR3 size: 16 residues. Germline values: CDR1 LNHNV, CDR2 YYDKDF (reference sequence). V dropped 0 bases and J dropped 2 bases, with 13 bases sitting between them. The CDR3 spells CATSRDLSDLQETQYF. CDR3 in DNA: TGTGCCACCAGCAGAGATTTGTCAGATCTTCAAGAGACCCAGTACTTC.